This TCR beta chain is drawn from a study of vaccination and CD4 T cells after COVID-19 (dated by TCRdb to the early 2020s). In terms of the full investigation: SARS-CoV-2 positivity had been established in the convalescent patients by nasal swab PCR, and mild disease was recorded in roughly ten of these patients and severe disease in one. Post-vaccine blood samples were taken a median of around 70 days after the second vaccine dose, with a range of roughly 14 to 250 days. The convalescent cohort included six males and four females, with two Hispanic individuals, seven Caucasians, two Asians and one multiracial person. Each participant got two doses of either the Pfizer-BioNTech BNT162b2 vaccine (n=8) or the Moderna mRNA-1273 vaccine (n=2). Post-COVID blood samples were collected from convalescent patients a median of around 100 days after diagnosis, with a range of about 35 to 161 days. Overlapping spike peptide pools from SARS-CoV-2 and from the common cold coronaviruses HCoV-NL63, HCoV-OC43 and HCoV-229E were used as culture stimuli. In around ten COVID-19 convalescent patients and 4 infection-naive healthy vaccine recipients, the spike-specific CD4+ TCR repertoire before mRNA vaccination was compared with the repertoire after mRNA vaccination. Control cultures used a CEFX viral epitope pool as positive control, an HIV-1 Nef peptide pool as negative control, or no peptide.

V was cut back by 3 bases and J by 2 bases, leaving a gap of 0 bases between them. The CDR3, cysteine through phenylalanine, is 11 amino acids long. Solely the CDR3 DNA is kept, with 33 bases framed from the first base. CDR1 and CDR2, looked up from the germline V gene, are KGHSH and LQKENI. The method behind the library was PCR. DNA from cultured CD4+ T cells underwent TCR sequencing with the Oncomine TCR Beta short-read assay at the Johns Hopkins FTIC core. The QIAamp micro DNA kit was used to extract genomic DNA from the cultured CD4+ T cells. Oncomine TCR Beta libraries from cultured CD4+ T cells were pooled using unique dual indexes and sequenced on an Illumina iSeq 100. Concerning the study's data processing: Non-productive sequences were removed, and CDR3s not starting with C, not ending with F or W, or shorter than 7 amino acids were discarded. Antigen-specific clonotypes were identified using the MANAFEST web application through comparison of peptide-stimulated wells with reference and other culture wells. Positive clones required FDR below 0.05, an odds ratio above 5, and productive frequency above 0.1% in at least two of three replicate wells. Cross-reactive clonotypes were defined as significantly expanded in both SARS-CoV-2 spike wells and at least one common cold coronavirus spike condition. Using R version 3.6.1, CDR3 homology was evaluated through Levenshtein distances (stringdist) along with unrooted phylogenetic trees (ape). TCRdb cleaned the public reads at Q25 with fastp, built clones with MiXCR and kept in-frame beta chains. Entries that share a CDR3 protein sequence are merged under the most common genes and DNA. In this record, the V and J calls reflect TCRdb's handling and not the investigators' own analysis. The sample table records about 10,000 distinct CDR3 sequences; roughly 31% of these occur just once. The ten largest account for about 15% of the sample.

Broader findings and caveats from the paper: An increase in the median number of SARS-CoV-2-reactive clonotypes from approximately 20 after infection to about 39 after vaccination was observed, but the change was not found to be significant. Of the vaccine-specific clones in convalescent patients, 304 of 307, or nearly all, reacted only to SARS-CoV-2 spike and did not cross-react with common cold coronaviruses. In convalescent patients, a median about 90% of post-vaccine SARS-CoV-2-reactive clones were detected only after vaccination, and vaccine-specific priming was suggested by this finding. The number of convalescent patients in the study was relatively small, and the study did not examine early timepoints following natural infection.

The sample's treatment or condition, from its label and the paper: approximately 9-day PBMC culture with coronavirus spike peptide pools or control peptides (ViraFEST assay). The study used the ViraFEST assay, which expanded antigen-specific T cells with peptide pools and then identified expanded clonotypes by TCR sequencing. The convalescent patients' positive SARS-CoV-2 PCR tests fell between March and December 2020, which was before the Alpha, Beta and Delta variants emerged in the United States. Each well held 2.1 million or so PBMCs cultured in IMDM containing roughly 5% human AB serum and roughly 9.7 IU/ml IL-2, with about 9.4 ug/ml peptide pools added. On days 3 and 7, half of the culture medium was replaced with fresh IL-2-containing medium. Once the cells had been in culture for roughly 11 days, the EasySep CD4+ T cell isolation kit was used to isolate CD4+ T cells by negative selection. Ficoll-Paque Plus gradient centrifugation was used to isolate PBMCs from whole blood, and the isolated PBMCs were then either used fresh or cryopreserved at -140C. Triplicate wells were generally used for each culture condition.

Regarding this clonotype: The clone's antigen remains unknown. The record has no base qualities; no much larger clone is one base away.

The sequence derives from a human donor who had recovered from COVID-19. The sample was CD4+ T cells from blood, cultured in vitro, taken after SARS-CoV-2 vaccination. Recombination connected TRBV18 to TRBJ2-3; a confident D gene designation cannot be given. The encoded CDR3 is CASSPTDTQYF. DNA sequence: TGTGCCAGCTCACCCACAGATACGCAGTATTTT.